The 8 T cell receptor beta chains reported below all come from one sample, sequenced in a study of blood T cells in healthy people across ages. A sample-barcoded 5' primer and a J-beta primer mix were used in a second PCR of roughly 6 to 11 cycles. From the 5' RACE reads, TCRdb called clonotypes with MiXCR, one entry per CDR3 protein. The table shows more than 750,000 distinct CDR3 sequences, with roughly 29% occurring only once. This same sample was also taken into another study, of T cells of mothers and their children.

The sequencing sample was made of blood. The receptors come from a woman in her forties in good health.

On this clonotype itself: This could be a read error, since a much larger clone is one nucleotide away. V is TRBV7-2 and J is TRBJ2-3; 13 bases are shared with TRBD2. V lost 5 bases to trimming and J lost 4 bases; unmatched junction nucleotides: 6. CDR3 length: 16 amino acids. Per the germline V gene, CDR1 is SGHTA and CDR2 is FQGNSA. CDR3: CASSPTSGGIADTQYF. The CDR3 DNA is TGTGCCAGCAGCCCGACTAGCGGGGGGATCGCAGATACGCAGTATTTT.

Comments on this clonotype: This may be a read error: a much more frequent sequence differs by one nucleotide. The CDR3 DNA reads TGCAGCGTTGGAGTCACCTTGTACAATGAGCAGTTCTTC. Amino acid sequence: CSVGVTLYNEQFF. The J gene is TRBJ2-1, the V gene TRBV29-1; no clear D gene. Deletions cut 4 bases from V and 4 bases from J, with 11 bases between. The CDR3 totals 13 residues. Germline V gene lookup returns CDR1 SQVTM and CDR2 ANQGSEA.

The J gene is TRBJ2-1, the V gene TRBV20-1, with 12 bases that match TRBD2. With 5 bases clipped from V and 1 base from J, the junction kept 6 bases outside the gene matches. The CDR3 is 16 amino acids. Looked up from germline, CDR1 is DFQATT and CDR2 is SNEGSKA (reference sequence). CDR3 sequence reads: CSAETSGGLSYNEQFF. The CDR3 coding sequence is TGCAGTGCTGAGACTAGCGGGGGCCTTTCCTACAATGAGCAGTTCTTC.

This clonotype was counted ten times or more. The chain uses TRBV14 and TRBJ2-7, with D hard to call. Trimming left V 0 bases short and J 5 bases short, with 5 bases between. This CDR3 spans 12 amino acids. Germline loops: CDR1 SGHDN, CDR2 FVKESK. The CDR3 coding sequence is TGTGCCAGCAGCCAAGACTTCCACGAGCAGTACTTC. This encodes CASSQDFHEQYF.

The rearrangement uses TRBV4-3 and TRBJ2-1; TRBD2 agrees at 10 bases. This CDR3 is built from 16 residues. J lost 12 bases, V lost 4 bases, and 15 bases had no gene match. Germline-derived CDR1 and CDR2 are LGHNA and YSLEER. The CDR3 sequence: CASSLGVASGGEVQFF. CDR3 nucleotide sequence: TGCGCCAGCAGCCTCGGGGTGGCTAGCGGGGGAGAAGTGCAGTTCTTC.

Note on this clonotype: At one end the junction does not follow the germline gene, possibly because of a read error. The chain couples TRBV7-2 to TRBJ2-5, with 9 bases lining up with TRBD2. Germline loops: CDR1 SGHTA, CDR2 FQGNSA. The CDR3 extends over 16 amino acids. CDR3 bases: TGTGCCTGCAGCTTAGCGCATAATAGCGGGGGACGGACCCAGTACTTC. It translates to CACSLAHNSGGRTQYF.

With regard to this clonotype: Its ends do not fully match the called genes, so a read error is possible. This chain uses TRBV2 with TRBJ1-2; D not certain. Germline CDR1 and CDR2: SNHLY and FYNNEI. The CDR3 runs 13 residues. The CDR3 sequence is CASSEFPGDGYTF. CDR3 nucleotides: TGTGCCAGCAGTGAATTCCCAGGTGATGGATACACCTTC.

The CDR3 loop reads CASSYRSGGTDTQYF. CDR3 DNA: TGTGCCAGCAGTTACCGCAGCGGGGGAACAGATACGCAGTATTTT. The V call is TRBV6-5, the J call TRBJ2-3, with 8 positions matching TRBD2. Trimming cost V 2 bases and J 3 bases; bases outside gene matches: 4. The CDR3 totals 15 residues. Germline loops: CDR1 MNHEY, CDR2 SVGAGI.